This T cell receptor beta chain was found in a study of T cell changes during pregnancy in multiple sclerosis. Assay used: immunoSEQ multiplex PCR; TCRdb lists only in-frame clones, some missing. The data contain just under 100,000 clones, approximately 94% of them singletons. This clone was counted a few times. In germline, CDR1 is MNHNS, CDR2 SASEGT. This CDR3 comprises 15 residues. Deletions cut 0 bases from V and 0 bases from J, with 6 bases between. The sequence was collected from a female donor with multiple sclerosis, enrolled in a pregnancy study. The source was peripheral blood, collected after pregnancy. The rearrangement joins TRBV6-1 to TRBJ1-5; weak D call: TRBD1 (6 bases). CDR3 region: CASSEAGHSNQPQHF. Here the CDR3 DNA reads TGTGCCAGCAGTGAAGCGGGACATAGCAATCAGCCCCAGCATTTT.